These T cell receptor beta chains were read from a single sample in a study of control samples from healthy donors and cancer patients. Some clones are missing from TCRdb's copy, which holds only in-frame ones; the method was immunoSEQ multiplex PCR. The data show 150,000 or so clones, with around 90% seen just once and more than 10% held by the top ten. Sequencing input: blood. The receptors stem from a man younger than 40 in good health. Both conserved end residues are part of each CDR3. The D gene is left open where the match is weak. Only part of the rows carry a size: once, few, many, or a class if the clone is expanded.

d_gene,abundance,j_gene,v_gene,CDR3nt,CDR3aa
.,.,TRBJ1-6,TRBV2,TGTGCCAGCAGAGGAGGACGCAGACAATTTAATTCACCCCTCCACTTT,CASRGGRRQFNSPLHF
.,.,TRBJ1-2,TRBV3-1/TRBV3-2,TGTGCCAGCAGCCAAGATAACAGGTCCGGCTACACCTTC,CASSQDNRSGYTF
TRBD1,.,TRBJ2-7,TRBV6-5,TGTGCCAGCAGCTCCCGGGACAGGGGCCTCTACGAGCAGTACTTC,CASSSRDRGLYEQYF
.,.,TRBJ1-1,TRBV5-4,TGTGCCAGCAGCGGCCCTGGGGGAACTGAAGCTTTCTTT,CASSGPGGTEAFF
.,.,TRBJ1-4,TRBV25-1,TGTGCCAGCAGTGAAGGATGGGGCCAGTGGGGTGAAAAACTGTTTTTT,CASSEGWGQWGEKLFF
TRBD1,.,TRBJ1-2,TRBV4-2,TGTGCCAGCAGCCCAGCAAGTCAGGGGGCCCCTGGCTACACCTTC,CASSPASQGAPGYTF
.,.,TRBJ2-7,TRBV6-6,TGTGCCAGCAGTTACTCGAGGACCAGCTACGAGCAGTACTTC,CASSYSRTSYEQYF
.,once,TRBJ2-7,TRBV27,TGTGCCAGCAGTCCAACCTCCCCCTCCTACGAGCAGTACTTC,CASSPTSPSYEQYF
TRBD2,.,TRBJ2-1,TRBV6-5,TGTGCCAGCAGTCCCGGGACTAGCGGGAGTGATGAGCAGTTCTTC,CASSPGTSGSDEQFF
TRBD1,few,TRBJ2-1,TRBV11-3,TGTGCCAGCAGATCCACAGGGGGCGGTGAGCAGTTCTTC,CASRSTGGGEQFF
.,.,TRBJ2-7,TRBV5-4,TGTGCCAGCAGCCCCTACACCAGCGGTTCCTACGAGCAGTACTTC,CASSPYTSGSYEQYF
TRBD1,once,TRBJ1-2,TRBV5-4,TGTGCCAGCAGCCTCAGGGGGGGGGCGGTAGGGTATGGCTACACCTTC,CASSLRGGAVGYGYTF
TRBD1,.,TRBJ1-3,TRBV25-1,TGTGCCAGCTGGGGACAGGGAACTGGAAACACCATATATTTT,CASWGQGTGNTIYF
.,.,TRBJ1-4,TRBV7-9,TGTGCCAGCAAAGCCTCGACAGCGGGAGGTGAAAAACTGTTTTTT,CASKASTAGGEKLFF
.,once,TRBJ2-7,TRBV20-1,TGCAGTGCTAGTAGTGTCGGCGGGGCGAGGGGAAATTCCTACGAGCAGTACTTC,CSASSVGGARGNSYEQYF
.,.,TRBJ1-6,TRBV24-1,TGTGCCACCAGTGATTTGGGGAATAATAATTCACCCCTCCACTTT,CATSDLGNNNSPLHF
TRBD1,.,TRBJ2-7,TRBV7-9,TGTGCCAGCAGCTCACTGGGACAGCTCAGCTCCTACGAGCAGTACTTC,CASSSLGQLSSYEQYF
.,.,TRBJ2-5,TRBV6-2/TRBV6-3,TGTGCCAGCAGTTGGGGTAAAGAGACCCAGTACTTC,CASSWGKETQYF
.,.,TRBJ1-2,TRBV3-1/TRBV3-2,TGTGCCAGCAGCCGCGGACAGCATAACTATGGCTACACCTTC,CASSRGQHNYGYTF
.,.,TRBJ1-4,TRBV28,TGTGCCAGCAGTTTAAGAGGGTTTGAAAAACTGTTTTTT,CASSLRGFEKLFF
.,.,TRBJ1-2,TRBV7-9,TGTGCCAGCGAACAGAACTATGGCTACACCTTC,CASEQNYGYTF
.,.,TRBJ2-1,TRBV4-3,TGCGCCAGCAGCCAAGATCGGCTAGCGTTGAGACAGTTCTTC,CASSQDRLALRQFF
TRBD1,.,TRBJ1-5,TRBV28,TGTGCCAGCAGTTTTCCCCTGAGGGGGCAGGGCAATCAGCCCCAGCATTTT,CASSFPLRGQGNQPQHF
TRBD1,.,TRBJ1-3,TRBV4-1,TGCGCCAGCAGCCGCGCACTGGGACAGGGAGGTGGAAACACCATATATTTT,CASSRALGQGGGNTIYF
.,.,TRBJ1-3,TRBV13,TGTGCCAGCAGCTTAGATGGGCAGGGTAGAAACACCATATATTTT,CASSLDGQGRNTIYF
.,.,TRBJ2-3,TRBV27,TGTGCCAGCAGTTTATCGGGGACGGTACTTGGGGGTACGCAGTATTTT,CASSLSGTVLGGTQYF
.,.,TRBJ2-2,TRBV2,TGTGCCAGCAGTGTTGTGGCCTCGAACACCGGGGAGCTGTTTTTT,CASSVVASNTGELFF